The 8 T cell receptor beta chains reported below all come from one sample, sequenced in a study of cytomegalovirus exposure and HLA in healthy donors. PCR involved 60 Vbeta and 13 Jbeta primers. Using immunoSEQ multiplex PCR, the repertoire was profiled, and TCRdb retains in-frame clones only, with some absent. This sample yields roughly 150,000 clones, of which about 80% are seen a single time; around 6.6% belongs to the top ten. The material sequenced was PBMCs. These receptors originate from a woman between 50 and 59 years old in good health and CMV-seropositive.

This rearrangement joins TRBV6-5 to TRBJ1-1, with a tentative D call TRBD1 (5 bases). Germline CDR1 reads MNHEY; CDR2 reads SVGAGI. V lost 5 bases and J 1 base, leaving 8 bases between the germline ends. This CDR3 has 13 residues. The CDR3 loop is CASSRTGNTEAFF. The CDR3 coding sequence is TGTGCCAGCAGTCGCACAGGGAACACTGAAGCTTTCTTT.

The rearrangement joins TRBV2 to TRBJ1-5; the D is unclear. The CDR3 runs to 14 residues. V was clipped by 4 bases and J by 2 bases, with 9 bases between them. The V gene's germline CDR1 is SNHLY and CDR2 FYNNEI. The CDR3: CASSVSGGNQPQHF. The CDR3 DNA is TGTGCCAGCAGTGTCTCAGGCGGCAATCAGCCCCAGCATTTT.

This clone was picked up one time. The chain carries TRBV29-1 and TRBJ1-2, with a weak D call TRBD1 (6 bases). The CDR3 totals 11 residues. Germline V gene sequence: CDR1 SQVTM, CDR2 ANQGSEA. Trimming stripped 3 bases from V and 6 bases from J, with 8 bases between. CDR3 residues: CSVEAGDGYTF. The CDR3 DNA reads TGCAGCGTTGAGGCAGGGGATGGCTACACCTTC.

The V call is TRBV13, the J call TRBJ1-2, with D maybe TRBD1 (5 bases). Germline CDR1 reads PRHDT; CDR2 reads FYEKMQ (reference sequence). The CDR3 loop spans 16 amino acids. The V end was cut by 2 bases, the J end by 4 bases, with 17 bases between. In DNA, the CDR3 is TGTGCCAGCAGCTTAATGCCGGGGCAGGGAGGCTATGGCTACACCTTC. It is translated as CASSLMPGQGGYGYTF.

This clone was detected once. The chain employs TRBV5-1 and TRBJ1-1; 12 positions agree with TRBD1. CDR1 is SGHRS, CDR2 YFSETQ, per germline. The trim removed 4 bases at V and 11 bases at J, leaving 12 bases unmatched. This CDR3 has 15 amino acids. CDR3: CASSAGQGAPGGAFF. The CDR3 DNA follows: TGCGCCAGCAGCGCGGGACAGGGGGCTCCGGGTGGGGCTTTCTTT.

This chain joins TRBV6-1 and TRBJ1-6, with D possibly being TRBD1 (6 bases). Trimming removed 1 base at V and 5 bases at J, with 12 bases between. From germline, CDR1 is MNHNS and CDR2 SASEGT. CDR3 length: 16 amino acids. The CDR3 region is CASSEVLTGDNSPLHF. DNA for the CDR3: TGTGCCAGCAGTGAAGTGTTGACAGGAGATAATTCACCCCTCCACTTT.

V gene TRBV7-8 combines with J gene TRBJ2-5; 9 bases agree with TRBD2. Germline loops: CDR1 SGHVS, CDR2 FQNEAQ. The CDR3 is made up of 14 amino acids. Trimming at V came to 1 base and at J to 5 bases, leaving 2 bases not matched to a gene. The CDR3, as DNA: TGTGCCAGCAGCTTAGGGACTAGCGTTGAGACCCAGTACTTC. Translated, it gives CASSLGTSVETQYF.

Written as DNA, the CDR3 is TGTGCCAGCAGCCAAGGCTTAGACTCTGGAAACACCATATATTTT. This sequence encodes CASSQGLDSGNTIYF. The rearrangement joins TRBV4-2 to TRBJ1-3; the D is unclear. The CDR3 is 15 amino acids. The V gene lost 1 base and the J gene lost 0 bases, with 7 bases spanning the gap. From germline, CDR1 is LGHNA and CDR2 YNFKEQ.